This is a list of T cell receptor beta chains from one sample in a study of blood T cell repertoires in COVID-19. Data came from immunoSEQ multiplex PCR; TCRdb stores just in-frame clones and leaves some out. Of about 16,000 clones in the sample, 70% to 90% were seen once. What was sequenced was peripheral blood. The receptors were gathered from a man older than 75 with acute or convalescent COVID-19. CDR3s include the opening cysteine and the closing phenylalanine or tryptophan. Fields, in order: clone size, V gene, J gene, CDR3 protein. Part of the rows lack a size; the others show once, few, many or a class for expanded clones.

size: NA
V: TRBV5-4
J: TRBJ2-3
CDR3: CASSFANRGGRTDTQYF

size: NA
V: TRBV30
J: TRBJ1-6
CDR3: CAWRPQGQGDLPLHF

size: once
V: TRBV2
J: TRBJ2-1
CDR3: CASRAAGNEQFF

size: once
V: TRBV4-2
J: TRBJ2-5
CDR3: CASSQGDPAGEETQYF

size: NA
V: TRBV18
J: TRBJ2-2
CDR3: CASSPRGGGTGELFF

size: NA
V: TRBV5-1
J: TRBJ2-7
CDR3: CASSLSDRNEQYF

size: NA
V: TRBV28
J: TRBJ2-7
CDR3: CASSLSGDYEQYF

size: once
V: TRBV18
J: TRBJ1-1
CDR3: CASSPFEVNTEAFF

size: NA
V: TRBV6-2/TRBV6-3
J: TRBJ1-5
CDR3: CASSTQGWSNQPQHF

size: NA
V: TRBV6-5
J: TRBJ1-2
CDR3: CASSYSNRGAYGYTF

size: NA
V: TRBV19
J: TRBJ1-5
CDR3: CASSIDSYQPQHF

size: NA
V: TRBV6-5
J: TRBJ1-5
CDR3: CASSYGTGVNQPQHF

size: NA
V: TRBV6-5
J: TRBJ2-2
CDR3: CASSHDRGPGELFF

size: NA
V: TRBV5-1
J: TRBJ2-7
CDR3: CASSLFSGQGNYEQYF

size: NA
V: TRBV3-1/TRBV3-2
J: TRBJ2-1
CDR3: CASSQDGGGYNEQFF

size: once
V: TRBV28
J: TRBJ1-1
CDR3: CASSSSSGQGHTEAFF

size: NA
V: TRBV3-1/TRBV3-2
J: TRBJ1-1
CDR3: CASSQPGVGTEAFF

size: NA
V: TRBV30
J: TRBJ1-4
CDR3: CAWSVVSTNEKLFF

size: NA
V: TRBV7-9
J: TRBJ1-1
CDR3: CASSSDRGKMTEAFF

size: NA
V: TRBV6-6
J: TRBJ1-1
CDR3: CASSYGGVATTEAFF

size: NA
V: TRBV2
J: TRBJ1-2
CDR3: CASHGGQGGDYGYTF

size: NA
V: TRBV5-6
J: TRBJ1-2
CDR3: CASSFRGTGYGGYTF

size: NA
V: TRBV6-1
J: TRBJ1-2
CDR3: CASSEWGVYGYTF

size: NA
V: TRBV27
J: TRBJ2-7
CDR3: CASSFSGSISYEQYF

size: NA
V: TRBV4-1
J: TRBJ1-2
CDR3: CASSQREDQIYGYTF

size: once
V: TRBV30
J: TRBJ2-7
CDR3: CAYTSGRDYEQYF

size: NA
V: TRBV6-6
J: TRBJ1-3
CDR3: CASSGTGFSGNTIYF

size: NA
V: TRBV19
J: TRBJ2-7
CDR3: CASSDSPYEQYF

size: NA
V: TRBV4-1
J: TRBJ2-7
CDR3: CASSQEGANAYEQYF

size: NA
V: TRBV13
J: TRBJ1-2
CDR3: CASSLGGTGNYGYTF

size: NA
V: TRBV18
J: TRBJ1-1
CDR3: CASSSEQGGTEAFF

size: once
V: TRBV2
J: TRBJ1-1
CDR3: CASSEGGQGPTEAFF

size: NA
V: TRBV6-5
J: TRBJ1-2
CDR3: CASSTGTGLVGGYTF

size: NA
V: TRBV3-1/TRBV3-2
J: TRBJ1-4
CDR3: CASRLTGYGVGTNEKLFF

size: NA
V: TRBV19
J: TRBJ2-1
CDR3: CASSPWDTANEQFF

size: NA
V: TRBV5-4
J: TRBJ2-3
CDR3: CASAAVQGNTQYF

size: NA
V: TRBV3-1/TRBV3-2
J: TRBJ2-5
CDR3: CASSMGGTYQETQYF

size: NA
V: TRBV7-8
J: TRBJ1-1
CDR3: CASSLTRGPRGTEAFF

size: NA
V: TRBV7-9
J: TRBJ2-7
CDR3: CASSLLSASSYEQYF

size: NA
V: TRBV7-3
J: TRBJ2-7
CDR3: CASSLGTGGIYEQYF

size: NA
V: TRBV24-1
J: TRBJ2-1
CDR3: CATSDVAGGSYNEQFF

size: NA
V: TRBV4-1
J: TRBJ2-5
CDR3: CASSQDRAETQYF